One sample yielded the 10 T cell receptor beta chains listed below, sequenced in a study of OX40 agonist ivuxolimab in advanced cancers. Clones were sequenced by immunoSEQ multiplex PCR, and TCRdb holds only the in-frame ones, with some missing. The table shows around 41,000 clones, with about 82% occurring only once. The sample in question was CD4+ or CD8+ T cells sorted from blood, obtained in a trial of the OX40 agonist ivuxolimab. These receptors were taken from an adult with an advanced solid tumor such as melanoma, head and neck, liver or kidney cancer.

This sequence joins TRBV7-3 and TRBJ2-1; D is perhaps TRBD1 (5 bases). V lost 2 bases and J 2 bases, leaving 10 bases between the germline ends. The CDR3 extends over 15 amino acids. Germline V gene data show CDR1 as SGHTA and CDR2 as FQGTGA. In DNA form, the CDR3 reads TGTGCCAGCAGCTTATTCTCAGGGACCTACAATGAGCAGTTCTTC. Translating it yields CASSLFSGTYNEQFF.

This chain uses TRBV18 with TRBJ1-5; D is perhaps TRBD1 (5 bases). CDR3 length equals 15 residues. The ends were cut back, 3 bases at V and 2 bases at J, with 11 bases in the middle. CDR1 KGHSH and CDR2 LQKENI come from the germline V gene. CDR3 coding DNA: TGTGCCAGCTCACCTGGGGCTCTTGGCAATCAGCCCCAGCATTTT. As protein: CASSPGALGNQPQHF.

This chain joins TRBV14 and TRBJ2-5; no firm D call. Germline-derived CDR1 and CDR2 are SGHDN and FVKESK. This CDR3 has 12 residues. V was clipped by 4 bases and J by 4 bases, with 7 bases between them. The CDR3 DNA sequence: TGTGCCAGCAGCCTGATGGGAGAGACCCAGTACTTC. This encodes CASSLMGETQYF. Combining the CDR3 with reference TRBV14 and TRBJ2-5 gives the whole variable domain EAGVTQFPSHSVIEKGQTVTLRCDPISGHDNLYWYRRVMGKEIKFLLHFVKESKQDESGMPNNRFLAERTGGTYSTLKVQPAELEDSGVYFCASSLMGETQYFGPGTRLLVL.

The CDR3 nucleotides read TGTGCCAGCAGTGTAGAAGTTGGCAAAAACATTCAGTACTTC. This sequence encodes CASSVEVGKNIQYF. This rearrangement joins TRBV2 to TRBJ2-4; D remains unclear. Germline CDR1 SNHLY, CDR2 FYNNEI. There are 14 residues in the CDR3. Trimming left V 4 bases short and J 3 bases short, with 10 bases between.

The rearrangement joins TRBV27 to TRBJ2-7, with TRBD2 identical over 8 bases. The V gene end was trimmed by 8 bases and the J gene end by 10 bases; junction bases not matched to a gene: 7. Germline V lookup: CDR1 MNHEY, CDR2 SMNVEV (reference sequence). The CDR3 contains 11 residues. Written as DNA, the CDR3 is TGTGCCAGCCCCCCGACTAGCGTTCAGTACTTC. Protein product: CASPPTSVQYF.

This chain joins TRBV5-4 and TRBJ2-3, with 8 bases aligning to TRBD1. The length of the CDR3 is 16 residues. Germline assignment: CDR1 SGHNT and CDR2 YYREEE (reference sequence). J lost 3 bases, V lost 0 bases, and 6 bases had no gene match. The CDR3 DNA sequence: TGTGCCAGCAGCTTGGAGGACAGGGTCATAACAGATACGCAGTATTTT. Its protein product is CASSLEDRVITDTQYF. Filled out from reference TRBV5-4 and TRBJ2-3, the complete variable domain reads ETGVTQSPTHLIKTRGQQVTLRCSSQSGHNTVSWYQQALGQGPQFIFQYYREEENGRGNFPPRFSGLQFPNYSSELNVNALELDDSALYLCASSLEDRVITDTQYFGPGTRLTVL.

The gene calls are TRBV15 and TRBJ2-3; no definite D call. CDR1 is LNHNV, CDR2 YYDKDF, per germline (reference sequence). The V end was cut by 1 base, the J end by 3 bases, with 11 bases between. The length of the CDR3 is 15 residues. CDR3: CATSRGFVGTDTQYF. CDR3 coding DNA: TGTGCCACCAGCAGAGGATTCGTAGGGACAGATACGCAGTATTTT.

This chain uses TRBV28 with TRBJ1-2; D is perhaps TRBD1 (5 bases). CDR1 and CDR2 from the germline V gene are MDHEN and SYDVKM. This CDR3 has 16 residues. Trimming cost V 2 bases and J 1 base, with 14 bases left between them. Written as DNA, the CDR3 is TGTGCCAGCAGTTTACCCCCAGGGACCCTTAACTATGGCTACACCTTC. It yields the protein CASSLPPGTLNYGYTF.

V usage is TRBV19 and J usage is TRBJ1-2; TRBD1 aligns across 10 bases. V trimming: 7 bases; J trimming: 3 bases; junction bases outside the gene matches: 11. The V gene's germline CDR1 is LNHDA and CDR2 SQIVND (reference sequence). This CDR3 region has 16 residues. CDR3 nucleotides: TGTGCCAGTATCGGGACAGGGACAGGGGAGGACTATGGCTACACCTTC. Protein product: CASIGTGTGEDYGYTF.

This chain links TRBV27 with TRBJ1-1, with 7 bases lining up with TRBD1. J was trimmed by 7 bases and V by 2 bases; bases with no gene match: 4. Germline V gene sequence: CDR1 MNHEY, CDR2 SMNVEV (reference sequence). The CDR3 runs to 13 residues. CDR3 nucleotide sequence: TGTGCCAGCAGTTTAGTGGGACAGAATGAAGCTTTCTTT. Translation: CASSLVGQNEAFF.